The 21 T cell receptor beta chains below all came from one sample that was sequenced in a study of shared clonotypes between healthy human individuals. Positive CCR7 selection of CD45RO-negative cells yielded the naive CD8 cells, and terminally differentiated effector memory CD45RA+ cells were excluded. Clones were read by immunoSEQ multiplex PCR, and TCRdb kept only the in-frame ones, dropping some. The sample shows some 2 million clones, around 96% of them seen only once. Input material: naive CD8+ T cells sorted from blood. Receptors were obtained from a man between 18 and 29 years old in good health.

The chain is built from TRBV10-3 and TRBJ2-1, with 7 bases identical to TRBD1. J was trimmed by 6 bases and V by 5 bases; bases with no gene match: 4. Germline loops: CDR1 ENHRY, CDR2 SYGVKD. The CDR3 is 13 residues long. CDR3 amino acids: CAISTDRVNEQFF. DNA for the CDR3: TGTGCCATCAGTACCGACAGGGTCAATGAGCAGTTCTTC.

As concerns this clone: The sample contains more than one DNA sequence encoding this CDR3. The chain links TRBV27 to TRBJ1-4; the match to TRBD1 covers 7 bases. Germline V gene lookup returns CDR1 MNHEY and CDR2 SMNVEV (reference sequence). The CDR3 has 14 amino acids. V trimming: 3 bases; J trimming: 8 bases; junction bases outside the gene matches: 6. In nucleotides, the CDR3 is TGTGCCAGCAGTTTGACAGGGTCGGGAGAAAAACTGTTTTTT. Translating it yields CASSLTGSGEKLFF.

The rearrangement joins TRBV27 to TRBJ2-2, with 9 bases identical to TRBD2. Germline CDR1 MNHEY, CDR2 SMNVEV (reference sequence). V was clipped by 7 bases and J by 4 bases; unmatched bases: 4. This CDR3 is built from 14 residues. DNA for the CDR3: TGTGCCAGCACTAGGGGACTAGCCACCGGGGAGCTGTTTTTT. It codes for CASTRGLATGELFF.

This clone was counted once. The same CDR3 is also encoded by other DNA sequences in this sample. V is TRBV27 and J is TRBJ2-7, with 9 bases that match TRBD1. CDR3 length: 14 amino acids. With V trimmed by 5 bases and J by 4 bases, 6 bases remained unmatched. The germline V gene encodes CDR1 MNHEY and CDR2 SMNVEV (reference sequence). This CDR3 is CASSQDRGLYEQYF. In nucleotides, the CDR3 is TGTGCCAGCAGTCAGGACAGGGGCCTTTACGAGCAGTACTTC.

Only a few counts were recorded for this clone. The rearrangement links TRBV13 to TRBJ1-2; TRBD1 is a possible D gene (6 bases). In germline, CDR1 is PRHDT, CDR2 FYEKMQ (reference sequence). This CDR3 comprises 13 residues. V was shortened by 4 bases and J by 8 bases, with 14 bases between the two germline ends. The CDR3: CASSSQGIGGYTF. CDR3 coding DNA: TGTGCCAGCAGCTCCCAGGGGATAGGGGGCTACACCTTC.

For this clone: Relative to the germline gene, one junction end is altered; a read error may explain this. In DNA, the CDR3 is TGTGCCAGCGAACCTGATGGTCGGTCTCCCAGGGACTTC. Translating gives CASEPDGRSPRDF. J is TRBJ2-5 and V is TRBV5-8, with D possibly TRBD1 on 5 matching bases. Germline V gives CDR1 SGHTS, CDR2 YDEGEE. The CDR3 has 13 residues.

The V call is TRBV14, the J call TRBJ1-1; D is unresolved. The CDR3 has 14 residues. Trimming took 4 bases from V and 5 from J, leaving 14 bases between them. Germline V CDR1 and CDR2: SGHDN, FVKESK. CDR3 nucleotides: TGTGCCAGCAGCCCCGGAGCGGGATGGACTGAAGCTTTCTTT. Its protein product is CASSPGAGWTEAFF.

V gene TRBV13 combines with J gene TRBJ2-3; TRBD2 might be the D (5 bases). Germline loops: CDR1 PRHDT, CDR2 FYEKMQ (reference sequence). The ends were cut back, 5 bases at V and 1 base at J, with 13 bases in the middle. The CDR3 contains 15 residues. Here the CDR3 DNA reads TGTGCCAGCAGCACCCCTAGCAACGGCACAGATACGCAGTATTTT. This sequence encodes CASSTPSNGTDTQYF.

Only one count was recorded for this clone. This chain's CDR3 is CASSQGYQITDTQYF. For the CDR3, the DNA is TGCGCCAGCAGCCAAGGTTACCAAATCACAGATACGCAGTATTTT. V and J are TRBV4-1 and TRBJ2-3; D not certain. Germline CDR1 and CDR2: MGHRA and YSYEKL. Deletions cut 1 base from V and 2 bases from J, with 10 bases between. CDR3 size: 15 residues.

Concerning this clone: At the DNA level, this CDR3 is encoded by other sequences in the same sample as well. The chain is built from TRBV9 and TRBJ2-7; D may be TRBD2 (6 bases). The germline V gene has CDR1 SGDLS and CDR2 YYNGEE. The V and J ends lost 0 bases and 2 bases respectively, with 9 bases between them. The length of the CDR3 is 14 residues. The CDR3 sequence: CASSVGGTAYEQYF. CDR3 in DNA: TGTGCCAGCAGCGTAGGAGGGACTGCCTACGAGCAGTACTTC.

This sequence joins TRBV7-2 and TRBJ1-2; a weak D match, TRBD1 (6 bases). This CDR3 has 13 residues. Trimming left V 5 bases short and J 4 bases short, with 11 bases between. Per germline, CDR1 SGHTA and CDR2 FQGNSA. CDR3 sequence: CASSPGEFYGYTF. As DNA, the CDR3 is TGTGCCAGCAGCCCAGGGGAGTTCTATGGCTACACCTTC.

This clone appeared a single time. V gene TRBV5-6 combines with J gene TRBJ2-5; the match to TRBD1 covers 7 bases. This CDR3 has 16 amino acids. The germline V gene has CDR1 SGHDT and CDR2 YYEEEE. The V segment lost 4 bases and the J segment 4 bases; nucleotides outside the gene matches: 13. CDR3 DNA: TGTGCCAGCAGCCTGGACAGGCGCAGCATGAGAGAGACCCAGTACTTC. Translating it yields CASSLDRRSMRETQYF.

The chain recombines TRBV4-1 with TRBJ1-1; D possibly corresponds to TRBD1 (5 bases). Germline lookup yields CDR1 MGHRA and CDR2 YSYEKL. The V end was cut by 5 bases, the J end by 4 bases, with 14 bases between. The CDR3 is 14 amino acids. The CDR3 DNA reads TGCGCCAGCAGCTCTCTGGAGGGGTCCACTGAAGCTTTCTTT. Protein: CASSSLEGSTEAFF.

The gene calls are TRBV7-9 and TRBJ2-5; a weak D match, TRBD2 (6 bases). CDR3 length equals 13 residues. V lost 5 bases to trimming and J lost 5 bases, with 12 bases between them. Germline-derived CDR1 and CDR2 are SEHNR and FQNEAQ (reference sequence). CDR3 sequence: CASSPGEWETQYF. CDR3 nucleotides: TGTGCCAGCAGCCCGGGAGAATGGGAGACCCAGTACTTC.

The chain carries TRBV6-5 and TRBJ1-5; D is uncertain. CDR3 size: 14 residues. The ends were cut back, 6 bases at V and 0 bases at J, with 9 bases in the middle. Germline V gives CDR1 MNHEY, CDR2 SVGAGI. Written as DNA, the CDR3 is TGTGCCAGCAGGGACGGGTATAGCAATCAGCCCCAGCATTTT. It specifies CASRDGYSNQPQHF.

This clone was recorded only once. This CDR3 is also generated by other DNA sequences in the sample. J is TRBJ2-7 and V is TRBV4-1; D gene uncertain. The V and J ends lost 1 base and 4 bases respectively, with 8 bases between them. The CDR3 is 13 amino acids. Per the germline V gene, CDR1 is MGHRA and CDR2 is YSYEKL. The CDR3: CASSQGPPYEQYF. The CDR3 region has the DNA TGCGCCAGCAGCCAAGGGCCGCCGTACGAGCAGTACTTC.

The chain recombines TRBV6-6 with TRBJ1-4, with 10 bases that match TRBD1. From germline, CDR1 is MNHNY and CDR2 SVGAGI (reference sequence). CDR3 length equals 16 residues. The V gene end was trimmed by 5 bases and the J gene end by 3 bases; junction bases not matched to a gene: 6. The CDR3 loop is CASSQTGGMANEKLFF. CDR3 in DNA: TGTGCCAGCAGTCAGACAGGGGGCATGGCTAATGAAAAACTGTTTTTT.

The chain links TRBV15 to TRBJ1-1; D remains unclear. The V gene's germline CDR1 is LNHNV and CDR2 YYDKDF (reference sequence). The V end lost 3 bases, the J end lost 0 bases, and 8 bases lay between the germline ends. The CDR3 contains 14 residues. The CDR3 DNA follows: TGTGCCACCAGCAGGGGCCCGATGAACACTGAAGCTTTCTTT. Residues: CATSRGPMNTEAFF.

This clone was seen a single time. The rearrangement uses TRBV29-1 and TRBJ2-7; 8 nucleotides match TRBD1. CDR1 and CDR2 from the germline V gene are SQVTM and ANQGSEA. The CDR3 has 12 residues. V was pared by 8 bases and J by 2 bases, with 5 bases of the junction left unmatched. CDR3 amino acids: CSFRDRTYEQYF. In nucleotides, the CDR3 is TGCAGCTTCCGGGACAGGACCTACGAGCAGTACTTC.

The chain carries TRBV4-1 and TRBJ1-1, with 12 bases fitting TRBD1. The CDR3 is made up of 15 amino acids. Germline CDR1 reads MGHRA; CDR2 reads YSYEKL. J lost 9 bases, V lost 2 bases, and 7 bases had no gene match. DNA of the CDR3: TGCGCCAGCAGCCAAACGGGACAGGGGGCTTGGAAAGCTTTCTTT. It specifies CASSQTGQGAWKAFF.

The chain carries TRBV7-9 and TRBJ2-1, with D tentatively TRBD2 (5 bases). CDR1 is SEHNR and CDR2 is FQNEAQ in the germline V gene (reference sequence). Trimming removed 3 bases from V and 2 bases from J, with 11 bases in between. The CDR3 totals 15 residues. The chain's CDR3 is CASSFGETPYNEQFF. The CDR3 nucleotides read TGTGCCAGCAGCTTCGGGGAAACCCCCTACAATGAGCAGTTCTTC.